This T cell receptor beta chain was observed in a study of blood T cells in healthy people across ages. This clonotype has only a few counts. Its antigen is as yet unknown. Combining a sample-barcoded 5' primer with a J-beta primer mix, a second PCR ran for about 7 to 11 cycles. One entry per CDR3 protein results from TCRdb running MiXCR on the 5' RACE reads. The sample lists roughly 800,000 distinct CDR3 sequences; 58% were seen once. Notes on the study in general: Both higher diversity and more naive CD4+ cells marked long-lived donors when set against aged donors.

V lost 4 bases, J lost 0 bases, and 11 bases lay in between. CDR1 is SGHRS and CDR2 is YFSETQ in the germline V gene. This CDR3 has 14 residues. Russia was home to the donors, healthy Caucasian individuals aged 6 to 90. No fewer than 7 million PBMCs went into each sample. Sequenced material: blood. The receptor was derived from a man aged 30-40 years in good health. V gene TRBV5-1 combines with J gene TRBJ2-7, with D possibly called TRBD1 or TRBD2 (5 bases each). This CDR3 reads CASSDGASSYEQYF. The CDR3, as DNA: TGCGCCAGCAGCGACGGGGCCAGCTCCTACGAGCAGTACTTC.